This T cell receptor (beta chain) was identified during a study of blood T cell repertoires in COVID-19. Study context: Samples of COVID-19 (acute and convalescent) were obtained from the United States, Italy and Spain.

This CDR3 is 16 amino acids long. Trimming took 3 bases from V and 5 from J, leaving 19 bases between them. Germline V gene sequence: CDR1 LNHDA, CDR2 SQIVND (reference sequence). This clone was picked up one time. Followed over time, Seattle patients had been enrolled while infection was active. Assay used: immunoSEQ multiplex PCR; TCRdb lists only in-frame clones, some missing. The sample gives 150,000 to 200,000 clones, about four fifths of which show up once; approximately 10% is in the top ten. The sample comprised peripheral blood. This sequence was found in a woman aged 40 to 55 with COVID-19, enrolled during active disease. V is TRBV19 and J is TRBJ2-5; D not resolved. CDR3 DNA sequence: TGTGCCAGTAGTATGCTGGCCATATCGTCCAGGGAGACCCAGTACTTC. The encoded protein is CASSMLAISSRETQYF.